The 19 T cell receptor beta chains given below trace back to one sample, sequenced in a study of blood T cell repertoires in COVID-19. TCRdb's table, derived via immunoSEQ multiplex PCR, lists solely in-frame clones and lacks some. The sample holds about 97,000 clones; more than 75% are singletons and the top ten take roughly 3.1%. Sequenced material: peripheral blood. The receptors come from a man aged 50-59 years with active or convalescent COVID-19.

This clone was seen more than once but under ten times. The V call is TRBV19, the J call TRBJ2-7; tentative D call: TRBD1 (6 bases). Per the germline V gene, CDR1 is LNHDA and CDR2 is SQIVND (reference sequence). There are 14 residues in the CDR3. V lost 3 bases and J lost 3, with 12 bases in between. In DNA, the CDR3 is TGTGCCAGTAGTATCCGGGACACATACTACGAGCAGTACTTC. Translated: CASSIRDTYYEQYF.

J is TRBJ1-2 and V is TRBV2, with D tentatively TRBD1 (5 bases). Trimming stripped 5 bases from V and 2 bases from J, with 9 bases between. Germline V lookup: CDR1 SNHLY, CDR2 FYNNEI. The CDR3 runs 13 residues. In DNA, the CDR3 is TGTGCCAGCAGTCAACGACAGAACTATGGCTACACCTTC. Protein: CASSQRQNYGYTF.

The V and J genes are TRBV7-9 and TRBJ2-7; TRBD1 aligns across 11 bases. This CDR3 has 14 amino acids. Per germline, CDR1 SEHNR and CDR2 FQNEAQ (reference sequence). Trimming cost V 5 bases and J 2 bases; bases outside gene matches: 2. The CDR3 reads CASSTDRGPYEQYF. The CDR3 bases are TGTGCCAGCAGCACGGACAGGGGGCCCTACGAGCAGTACTTC.

The chain employs TRBV21-1 and TRBJ1-1. TRBV21-1 is a pseudogene segment. There are 14 residues in the CDR3. The CDR3 sequence: CASTALRVYTEAFF. The CDR3 DNA reads as TGTGCCAGCACCGCCTTAAGAGTGTACACTGAAGCTTTCTTT.

The rearrangement links TRBV21-1 to TRBJ1-1. TRBV21-1 is annotated as a pseudogene. CDR3 length equals 14 residues. CDR3 sequence (DNA): TGTGCCAGCAGCTCCCGGGTCACGAACACTGAAGCTTTCTTT. Residues: CASSSRVTNTEAFF.

This clone was counted once. The chain recombines TRBV9 with TRBJ2-5; perhaps TRBD1 as D (6 bases). The germline V gene has CDR1 SGDLS and CDR2 YYNGEE. Trimming removed 0 bases at V and 5 bases at J, with 11 bases between. The CDR3 has 14 residues. In DNA form, the CDR3 reads TGTGCCAGCAGCGTAGCCGACAGGTGGGAGACCCAGTACTTC. Translating it yields CASSVADRWETQYF.

V usage is TRBV25-1 and J usage is TRBJ1-6, with D uncertain. The CDR3 length is 13 residues. The V gene's germline CDR1 is MGHDK and CDR2 SYGVNS. The V end was cut by 6 bases, the J end by 6 bases, with 9 bases between. In DNA, the CDR3 is TGTGCCAGCAGAGGAGGGCCTAATTCACCCCTCCACTTT. This codes for CASRGGPNSPLHF.

The chain joins TRBV27 to TRBJ1-1, with D maybe TRBD1 (6 bases). The CDR3 length is 15 residues. The germline gives CDR1 MNHEY, CDR2 SMNVEV (reference sequence). Trimming left V 3 bases short and J 0 bases short, with 11 bases between. This CDR3 reads CASSFKDRLNTEAFF. In DNA form, the CDR3 reads TGTGCCAGCAGTTTCAAGGACAGACTGAACACTGAAGCTTTCTTT.

CDR3 bases: TGTGCCAGTAGTACGACAGGGGACAATCAGCCCCAGCATTTT. It is translated as CASSTTGDNQPQHF. The rearrangement links TRBV19 to TRBJ1-5; 8 bases align to TRBD1. CDR1 and CDR2 from the germline V gene are LNHDA and SQIVND (reference sequence). This CDR3 is 14 amino acids long. Losses at the gene ends were 4 bases for V and 3 bases for J; bases not matched to a gene: 2. Filled out from reference TRBV19 and TRBJ1-5, the complete variable domain reads DGGITQSPKYLFRKEGQNVTLSCEQNLNHDAMYWYRQDPGQGLRLIYYSQIVNDFQKGDIAEGYSVSREKKESFPLTVTSAQKNPTAFYLCASSTTGDNQPQHFGDGTRLSIL.

J is TRBJ2-7 and V is TRBV5-5, with D perhaps TRBD1 (5 bases). This CDR3 comprises 15 residues. The germline gives CDR1 SGHKS, CDR2 YYEKEE (reference sequence). V gave up 5 bases and J gave up 3 bases, with 18 bases separating them. The CDR3 DNA reads as TGTGCCAGCAGTAATGACAGCTCCAGATACTACGAGCAGTACGTC. Translated, it gives CASSNDSSRYYEQYV.

V usage is TRBV5-1 and J usage is TRBJ2-7; 11 nucleotides match TRBD1. Germline CDR1 is SGHRS and CDR2 is YFSETQ. This CDR3 has 14 residues. V was pared by 4 bases and J by 3 bases, with 3 bases of the junction left unmatched. This CDR3 is CASSAGTGGYEQYF. In DNA form, the CDR3 reads TGCGCCAGCAGCGCCGGGACAGGGGGCTACGAGCAGTACTTC.

The chain joins TRBV2 to TRBJ1-3; D is unclear. Per germline, CDR1 SNHLY and CDR2 FYNNEI. V was clipped by 1 base and J by 0 bases, with 10 bases between them. This CDR3 is 16 amino acids long. In DNA form, the CDR3 reads TGTGCCAGCAGTGAAGGCCCACAGAGCTCTGGAAACACCATATATTTT. It is translated as CASSEGPQSSGNTIYF.

The chain employs TRBV5-6 and TRBJ1-5; 8 nucleotides match TRBD1. V shed 3 bases, J shed 5 bases, and the junction held 4 bases outside the gene matches. Germline CDR1 and CDR2: SGHDT and YYEEEE. This CDR3 is built from 14 residues. As DNA, the CDR3 is TGTGCCAGCAGCTCAGGACAGGGCTATCAGCCCCAGCATTTT. Translation gives CASSSGQGYQPQHF.

This clone appeared once. The chain combines TRBV29-1 with TRBJ1-1, with 7 bases lining up with TRBD1. Germline CDR1 and CDR2: SQVTM and ANQGSEA. V gave up 3 bases and J gave up 8 bases; unmatched junction bases: 6. This CDR3 region has 12 residues. Written as DNA, the CDR3 is TGCAGCGTTGAGGAGACAGGGAACGAAGCTTTCTTT. It codes for CSVEETGNEAFF. The whole variable domain, remainder taken from reference TRBV29-1 and TRBJ1-1, is SAVISQKPSRDICQRGTSLTIQCQVDSQVTMMFWYRQQPGQSLTLIATANQGSEATYESGFVIDKFPISRPNLTFSTLTVSNMSPEDSSIYLCSVEETGNEAFFGQGTRLTVV.

This chain links TRBV3-1 (or the pseudogene TRBV3-2) with TRBJ1-2, with D maybe TRBD1 (6 bases). Trimming cost V 4 bases and J 4 bases, with 10 bases left between them. The CDR3 totals 13 residues. Germline CDR1 LGHDT, CDR2 YNNKEL (reference sequence). This CDR3 reads CASSPDRFYGYTF. CDR3 in DNA: TGTGCCAGCAGCCCCGACAGGTTCTATGGCTACACCTTC.

The genes are TRBV6-2 or TRBV6-3 and TRBJ2-7; 14 bases fit TRBD2. CDR1 is MNHEY, CDR2 SVGEGT, per germline. This CDR3 spans 14 amino acids. Trimming at V came to 7 bases and at J to 7 bases, leaving 6 bases not matched to a gene. CDR3 DNA: TGTGCCAGCACCCCGACTAGCGGGGGGGTAGAGCAGTACTTC. This sequence encodes CASTPTSGGVEQYF.

This clone was counted between two and nine times. This chain links TRBV19 with TRBJ1-2; tentative D call: TRBD1 (6 bases). Trimming took 3 bases from V and 1 from J, leaving 12 bases between them. The germline V gene encodes CDR1 LNHDA and CDR2 SQIVND (reference sequence). The CDR3 spans 15 residues. CDR3 sequence (DNA): TGTGCCAGTAGTATTGCTCAGGGGAATAACTATGGCTACACCTTC. Amino acid sequence: CASSIAQGNNYGYTF. Together with reference TRBV19 and TRBJ1-2, the CDR3 gives the full variable domain: DGGITQSPKYLFRKEGQNVTLSCEQNLNHDAMYWYRQDPGQGLRLIYYSQIVNDFQKGDIAEGYSVSREKKESFPLTVTSAQKNPTAFYLCASSIAQGNNYGYTFGSGTRLTVV.

CDR3 in amino acids: CASSQSGAKETQYF. In DNA form, the CDR3 reads TGTGCCAGTAGCCAAAGTGGGGCTAAAGAGACCCAGTACTTC. J is TRBJ2-5 and V is TRBV19, with D possibly TRBD1 on 5 matching bases. This CDR3 comprises 14 residues. V was trimmed by 6 bases and J by 3 bases, leaving 14 bases between them. In germline, CDR1 is LNHDA, CDR2 SQIVND (reference sequence).

The chain combines TRBV30 with TRBJ1-5; D not resolved. Trimming took 0 bases from V and 7 from J, leaving 16 bases between them. CDR3 length equals 15 residues. The germline V gene has CDR1 GTSNPN and CDR2 SVGIG (reference sequence). CDR3 loop: CAWSVGGGLYQPQHF. The CDR3 DNA sequence: TGTGCCTGGAGTGTAGGTGGAGGGTTGTACCAGCCCCAGCATTTT.